A single sample is the source of the 32 T cell receptor beta chains below, sequenced in a study of CD8 T cells in ankylosing spondylitis. MiXCR, run by TCRdb on the 5' RACE reads, gives a single entry per CDR3 protein. The repertoire holds around 90,000 distinct CDR3 sequences, with roughly 30% as singletons. The sequencing sample was made of blood, either unsorted or a sorted T cell fraction (not recorded which). These receptors were taken from a male donor with ankylosing spondylitis or in good health (not recorded which).

This clonotype showed up just a few times. J is TRBJ2-7 and V is TRBV20-1, with 12 bases fitting TRBD2. Germline CDR1 reads DFQATT; CDR2 reads SNEGSKA (reference sequence). V shed 1 base and J 4 bases; nucleotides not matched to a gene: 2. This CDR3 has 14 residues. The CDR3 sequence is CSARGGLAGYEQYF. In nucleotides, the CDR3 is TGCAGTGCTAGAGGGGGACTAGCGGGTTACGAGCAGTACTTC.

The rearrangement joins TRBV25-1 to TRBJ1-6; no clear D. Trimming pared 6 bases from V and 9 bases from J, leaving 15 bases between. This CDR3 is built from 14 residues. The germline CDR1 and CDR2 sequences are MGHDK and SYGVNS. The CDR3 region is CASRTRTTSSPLHF. CDR3 sequence (DNA): TGTGCCAGCAGAACCCGGACCACGAGTTCACCCCTCCACTTT.

This rearrangement joins TRBV5-1 to TRBJ2-2; D is ambiguous. The CDR3 is made up of 15 amino acids. Trimming shortened V by 5 bases and J by 6 bases, and 17 bases separated the two germline ends. Germline V lookup: CDR1 SGHRS, CDR2 YFSETQ. The CDR3 nucleotides read TGCGCCAGCAGGCCCGGCTTATTTTCCGCCGGGGAGCTGTTTTTT. As protein: CASRPGLFSAGELFF.

This rearrangement joins TRBV5-1 to TRBJ2-3; D might be TRBD1 or TRBD2, each matching 5 bases. Germline-derived CDR1 and CDR2 are SGHRS and YFSETQ. There are 17 residues in the CDR3. V lost 4 bases, J lost 1 base, and 19 bases lay in between. DNA for the CDR3: TGCGCCAGCAGCCTGCAAACATGGGACGGAGGCACAGATACGCAGTATTTT. Translated: CASSLQTWDGGTDTQYF.

This clonotype has only a few counts. This chain uses TRBV29-1 with TRBJ2-1; the match to TRBD2 covers 10 bases. The CDR3 totals 14 residues. V lost 5 bases to trimming and J lost 7 bases; unmatched junction nucleotides: 8. The germline V gene encodes CDR1 SQVTM and CDR2 ANQGSEA. DNA of the CDR3: TGCAGCGTTTTTGTACTAGCGGGGTGGAATGAGCAGTTCTTC. This encodes CSVFVLAGWNEQFF.

CDR3 amino acids: CASRQGLWGNQPQHF. The CDR3 nucleotides are TGTGCCAGCAGACAGGGGCTTTGGGGCAATCAGCCCCAGCATTTT. The V call is TRBV6-1, the J call TRBJ1-5; 7 bases match TRBD1. The germline CDR1 and CDR2 sequences are MNHNS and SASEGT. The V segment lost 6 bases and the J segment 2 bases; nucleotides outside the gene matches: 7. This CDR3 spans 15 amino acids.

This chain uses TRBV29-1 with TRBJ1-3; D is uncertain. CDR1 and CDR2 from the germline V gene are SQVTM and ANQGSEA. Trimming pared 7 bases from V and 0 bases from J, leaving 10 bases between. The CDR3 runs 13 residues. The CDR3 is CSATTPSGNTIYF. The CDR3 nucleotides read TGCAGCGCCACAACCCCCTCTGGAAACACCATATATTTT.

The genes are TRBV15 and TRBJ1-1, with a tentative D call TRBD1 (5 bases). The CDR3 runs to 17 residues. From germline, CDR1 is LNHNV and CDR2 YYDKDF (reference sequence). The V and J ends lost 3 bases and 3 bases respectively, with 20 bases between them. The CDR3 DNA reads TGTGCCACCAGCAGGGGCAGGGCGGGGAGTTTGGACACTGAAGCTTTCTTT. As protein: CATSRGRAGSLDTEAFF.

This chain joins TRBV6-1 and TRBJ1-3; the D is unclear. This CDR3 is 14 amino acids long. Germline loops: CDR1 MNHNS, CDR2 SASEGT. Trimming left V 7 bases short and J 0 bases short, with 10 bases between. CDR3 sequence (DNA): TGTGCCAGCACCCGTGGCGGCTCTGGAAACACCATATATTTT. Translated, it gives CASTRGGSGNTIYF.

The rearrangement uses TRBV5-1 and TRBJ1-2, with 8 bases aligning to TRBD1. The CDR3 totals 15 residues. Looked up from germline, CDR1 is SGHRS and CDR2 is YFSETQ. V was clipped by 4 bases and J by 8 bases; unmatched bases: 13. CDR3 nucleotide sequence: TGCGCCAGCAGCGAGACAGGGGTTTCAGCAGACGGCTACACCTTC. Protein sequence: CASSETGVSADGYTF. The entire variable domain, with the rest obtained from reference TRBV5-1 and TRBJ1-2, is as follows: KAGVTQTPRYLIKTRGQQVTLSCSPISGHRSVSWYQQTPGQGLQFLFEYFSETQRNKGNFPGRFSGRQFSNSRSEMNVSTLELGDSALYLCASSETGVSADGYTFGSGTRLTVV.

This chain links TRBV15 with TRBJ2-4; TRBD1 might be the D (6 bases). V gave up 2 bases and J gave up 4 bases, with 18 bases separating them. Per the germline V gene, CDR1 is LNHNV and CDR2 is YYDKDF (reference sequence). The CDR3 contains 17 residues. The CDR3 loop is CATSRLFKGGEKNIQYF. CDR3 coding DNA: TGTGCCACCAGCAGACTCTTTAAAGGGGGAGAGAAAAACATTCAGTACTTC.

This clonotype was detected only a few times. The rearrangement links TRBV12-3 or TRBV12-4 to TRBJ1-2; 8 positions match TRBD1. V dropped 2 bases and J dropped 5; count of bases not matched to a gene: 4. The CDR3 contains 14 residues. The CDR3: CASSLSGGKYGYTF. The CDR3, as DNA: TGTGCCAGCAGTTTATCAGGGGGCAAATATGGCTACACCTTC.

This clonotype was observed a handful of times. V and J are TRBV2 and TRBJ2-5; 8 positions agree with TRBD2. After removal of 5 bases from V and 5 bases from J, the junction contained 7 bases not matched to a gene. The germline gives CDR1 SNHLY, CDR2 FYNNEI. The length of the CDR3 is 14 residues. Written as DNA, the CDR3 is TGTGCCAGCAGTTCTAGCGGGCCTTGGGAGACCCAGTACTTC. This translates into CASSSSGPWETQYF.

This clonotype was counted only a few times. CDR3 nucleotide sequence: TGTGCCAGCAGGGCAGGGCCCCTCAATCAGCCCCAGCATTTT. Encoded protein: CASRAGPLNQPQHF. The chain uses TRBV6-1 and TRBJ1-5; TRBD1 is a possible D gene (5 bases). The CDR3 covers 14 residues. Germline V gene sequence: CDR1 MNHNS, CDR2 SASEGT. The V end was cut by 6 bases, the J end by 3 bases, with 12 bases between.

The chain couples TRBV20-1 to TRBJ2-1; 7 positions agree with TRBD2. The CDR3 is 15 residues long. Germline V gene lookup returns CDR1 DFQATT and CDR2 SNEGSKA (reference sequence). The V gene end was trimmed by 1 base and the J gene end by 5 bases; junction bases not matched to a gene: 8. CDR3 nucleotide sequence: TGCAGTGCTAGAGTACCGGCGGGGGTCGACAATGAGCAGTTCTTC. This encodes CSARVPAGVDNEQFF.

V and J are TRBV7-3 and TRBJ1-1; 7 bases are a match to TRBD1. CDR1 SGHTA and CDR2 FQGTGA come from the germline V gene. V shed 4 bases and J 0 bases; nucleotides not matched to a gene: 2. The CDR3 consists of 14 residues. CDR3 in DNA: TGTGCCAGCAGCTCGGACAGGTTGAACACTGAAGCTTTCTTT. Its translation: CASSSDRLNTEAFF.

This rearrangement joins TRBV18 to TRBJ2-7, with 7 positions matching TRBD1. Germline CDR1 reads KGHSH; CDR2 reads LQKENI. V shed 1 base and J 2 bases; nucleotides not matched to a gene: 8. This CDR3 has 16 amino acids. In nucleotides, the CDR3 is TGTGCCAGCTCACCACGAGGGGCACAGGGGACCTACGAGCAGTACTTC. It yields the protein CASSPRGAQGTYEQYF.

V gene TRBV5-1 combines with J gene TRBJ2-5, with 9 bases identical to TRBD2. Germline V gene lookup returns CDR1 SGHRS and CDR2 YFSETQ. J lost 2 bases, V lost 1 base, and 0 bases had no gene match. CDR3 length equals 14 residues. The CDR3 reads CASSLSGGQETQYF. The DNA for the CDR3 is TGCGCCAGCAGCTTGAGCGGGGGGCAAGAGACCCAGTACTTC.

This chain connects TRBV5-1 to TRBJ2-3; D is perhaps TRBD1 (5 bases). The CDR3 consists of 16 residues. Per germline, CDR1 SGHRS and CDR2 YFSETQ. V was trimmed by 2 bases and J by 0 bases, leaving 13 bases between them. The CDR3 nucleotides read TGCGCCAGCAGCTTAGATCAGGGTTTAAGCACAGATACGCAGTATTTT. Residues: CASSLDQGLSTDTQYF.

The chain recombines TRBV7-8 with TRBJ2-7; D is unclear. The V end lost 5 bases, the J end lost 4 bases, and 15 bases lay between the germline ends. Germline V gene sequence: CDR1 SGHVS, CDR2 FQNEAQ. This CDR3 is 14 amino acids long. DNA for the CDR3: TGTGCCAGCAGCATCAGAAGCCGCGAGTACGAGCAGTACGTC. Protein: CASSIRSREYEQYV.

This rearrangement joins TRBV10-3 to TRBJ2-3; a possible D gene is TRBD2 (6 bases). Looked up from germline, CDR1 is ENHRY and CDR2 is SYGVKD. V was clipped by 0 bases and J by 2 bases, with 9 bases between them. The CDR3 is 15 amino acids. CDR3 DNA sequence: TGTGCCATCAGTGAGTCGGGGGGATCCACAGATACGCAGTATTTT. This codes for CAISESGGSTDTQYF.

V gene TRBV29-1 combines with J gene TRBJ2-2; D call uncertain. Deletions cut 7 bases from V and 3 bases from J, with 9 bases between. The CDR3 covers 12 residues. Germline assignment: CDR1 SQVTM and CDR2 ANQGSEA. The CDR3 nucleotides are TGCAGCGCCGCTAGGGACACCGGGGAGCTGTTTTTT. Translation gives CSAARDTGELFF.

The rearrangement uses TRBV11-2 and TRBJ2-6, with D perhaps being TRBD1 or TRBD2 (5 bases each). Trimming took 1 base from V and 2 from J, leaving 18 bases between them. Germline CDR1 SGHAT, CDR2 FQNNGV. The CDR3 covers 19 residues. DNA for the CDR3: TGTGCCAGCAGCTTAGGCATTCCAGGGAGTTTCGCTGGGGCCAACGTCCTGACTTTC. Its translation is CASSLGIPGSFAGANVLTF.

This chain uses TRBV28 with TRBJ2-1, with 7 bases matching TRBD2. The CDR3 is 16 residues long. The germline V gene encodes CDR1 MDHEN and CDR2 SYDVKM. The ends lost 5 bases at V and 2 bases at J; junction bases unmatched: 9. CDR3 in amino acids: CASSPGGAGAYNEQFF. The CDR3, as DNA: TGTGCCAGCAGTCCGGGTGGCGCGGGGGCCTACAATGAGCAGTTCTTC.

There are many counts of this clonotype. This chain joins TRBV5-6 and TRBJ2-5; D gene uncertain. The germline CDR1 and CDR2 sequences are SGHDT and YYEEEE. The length of the CDR3 is 14 residues. Trimming removed 3 bases at V and 8 bases at J, with 17 bases between. CDR3 in DNA: TGTGCCAGCAGCTCAACCCAAATCTTAGAAACCCAGTACTTC. Translating gives CASSSTQILETQYF.

This clonotype occurred a few times. This rearrangement joins TRBV5-6 to TRBJ1-2; D not certain. This CDR3 spans 13 amino acids. CDR1 and CDR2 from the germline V gene are SGHDT and YYEEEE. Trimming shortened V by 8 bases and J by 2 bases, and 13 bases separated the two germline ends. CDR3 nucleotides: TGTGCCAGTAGGGATCGTCTAAACTATGGCTACACCTTC. This translates into CASRDRLNYGYTF.

The V and J genes are TRBV15 and TRBJ2-1; D is unclear. This CDR3 comprises 14 residues. CDR1 is LNHNV, CDR2 YYDKDF, per germline (reference sequence). The V gene lost 1 base and the J gene lost 2 bases, with 6 bases spanning the gap. The DNA of the CDR3 is TGTGCCACCAGCAGAGTATGGGCCTACAATGAGCAGTTCTTC. This codes for CATSRVWAYNEQFF.

This clonotype has more than one count but fewer than ten. The chain recombines TRBV5-1 with TRBJ2-5; perhaps TRBD1 as D (6 bases). From germline, CDR1 is SGHRS and CDR2 YFSETQ. Trimming cost V 5 bases and J 5 bases, with 16 bases left between them. CDR3 length: 14 amino acids. The CDR3 nucleotides read TGCGCCAGCAGTACCGACAGGATGCGGGAGACCCAGTACTTC. This translates into CASSTDRMRETQYF.

A few counts support this clonotype. This chain joins TRBV15 and TRBJ2-1, with TRBD2 matching 10 bases. Germline CDR1 reads LNHNV; CDR2 reads YYDKDF (reference sequence). The CDR3 is 17 amino acids. Germline trimming cut 0 bases from V and 8 bases from J; bases unmatched to any gene: 10. The CDR3 is CATSRDFRGLASDEQFF. CDR3 DNA sequence: TGTGCCACCAGCAGAGATTTTCGGGGACTAGCGTCCGATGAGCAGTTCTTC. Filled out from reference TRBV15 and TRBJ2-1, the complete variable domain reads DAMVIQNPRYQVTQFGKPVTLSCSQTLNHNVMYWYQQKSSQAPKLLFHYYDKDFNNEADTPDNFQSRRPNTSFCFLDIRSPGLGDTAMYLCATSRDFRGLASDEQFFGPGTRLTVL.

This sequence joins TRBV7-3 and TRBJ2-3; the D is unclear. V lost 2 bases and J 5 bases, leaving 5 bases between the germline ends. Germline CDR1 and CDR2: SGHTA and FQGTGA. The CDR3 consists of 12 residues. The CDR3: CASSLSGDTQYF. CDR3 nucleotides: TGTGCCAGCAGCTTATCAGGAGATACGCAGTATTTT.

V usage is TRBV7-9 and J usage is TRBJ2-7; 10 positions match TRBD1. V lost 5 bases, J lost 6 bases, and 4 bases stayed unmatched. CDR3 size: 13 residues. The germline gives CDR1 SEHNR, CDR2 FQNEAQ (reference sequence). The CDR3 DNA follows: TGTGCCAGCAGCAGCAGGACAGGGGGCGAGCAGTACTTC. It yields the protein CASSSRTGGEQYF.

This clonotype was seen more than once but under ten times. The chain is built from TRBV18 and TRBJ1-1, with unresolved D. In germline, CDR1 is KGHSH, CDR2 LQKENI. V lost 4 bases to trimming and J lost 4 bases, with 22 bases between them. The length of the CDR3 is 17 residues. The CDR3 DNA reads TGTGCCAGCTCACTATTAGGGCCCCCTGCGAGGCGCACTGAAGCTTTCTTT. As protein: CASSLLGPPARRTEAFF.